This T cell receptor (beta chain) was obtained from a study of TIL therapy for anti-PD-1-resistant metastatic lung cancer. Overall study context: Median tumor PD-L1 proportion score was roughly 6%. A handful of tumors were EGFR-mutant and two were ALK-rearranged. Tumors carried a median about 1.6 non-synonymous mutations per megabase. Study-level findings and limits: The cohort had more treatment-naive, never-smoker and oncogene-addicted patients than typical.

As regards this clone: What it recognizes is unknown.

Time point denoted: pre-treatment sample, taken before nivolumab and TIL therapy. V was clipped by 1 base and J by 1 base, with 8 bases between them. The CDR3 loop spans 15 amino acids. Germline V gene data show CDR1 as MNHNS and CDR2 as SASEGT. The libraries were made with immunoSEQ v3. TCRdb's table, derived via immunoSEQ multiplex PCR, lists solely in-frame clones and lacks some. The sample shows tens of thousands of clones, around 79% of them seen only once. The TCR comes from a person between 30 and 79 years old with non-small cell lung cancer. This rearrangement joins TRBV6-1 to TRBJ1-5; D might be TRBD1 (5 bases). The sequencing here drew on blood, taken at baseline. DNA of the CDR3: TGTGCCAGCAGTGAAGAGGGGTTGAGCAATCAGCCCCAGCATTTT. Translated: CASSEEGLSNQPQHF.